These 23 T cell receptor beta chains were all obtained from the same sample, sequenced in a study of cytomegalovirus exposure and HLA in healthy donors. Sequencing was performed with immunoSEQ multiplex PCR; in TCRdb, only in-frame clones are kept and a portion is missing. Here the sample spans 200,000 to 250,000 clones, around four fifths being singletons. Sequenced: PBMCs. Source of these receptors: a woman aged 18-29 years in good health and CMV-seronegative.

The chain joins TRBV10-3 to TRBJ2-1; D gene unclear. CDR3 length: 15 residues. Trimming removed 0 bases from V and 7 bases from J, with 13 bases in between. Germline V gene data show CDR1 as ENHRY and CDR2 as SYGVKD. The CDR3 DNA reads TGTGCCATCAGTGAGTCTTCACGACTGGGTAATGAGCAGTTCTTC. Translation gives CAISESSRLGNEQFF.

The chain uses TRBV2 and TRBJ2-1; no clear D. The CDR3 runs 14 residues. V was pared by 7 bases and J by 0 bases, with 10 bases between. The germline V gene has CDR1 SNHLY and CDR2 FYNNEI. CDR3 DNA: TGTGCCAGCACGAATGGCGGCTCCTACAATGAGCAGTTCTTC. Translating it yields CASTNGGSYNEQFF.

This clone was picked up one time. This rearrangement joins TRBV7-2 to TRBJ2-3, with D unclear. Looked up from germline, CDR1 is SGHTA and CDR2 is FQGNSA. This CDR3 spans 12 amino acids. V lost 1 base and J lost 9, with 8 bases in between. CDR3 protein: CASSLDIATQYF. The CDR3 DNA is TGTGCCAGCAGCTTAGATATCGCAACGCAGTATTTT. Full variable domain (outside the CDR3, taken from reference TRBV7-2 and TRBJ2-3): GAGVSQSPSNKVTEKGKDVELRCDPISGHTALYWYRQSLGQGLEFLIYFQGNSAPDKSGLPSDRFSAERTGGSVSTLTIQRTQQEDSAVYLCASSLDIATQYFGPGTRLTVL.

The J gene is TRBJ2-3, the V gene TRBV5-1; 8 bases agree with TRBD2. The CDR3 is 16 amino acids. Losses at the gene ends were 4 bases for V and 4 bases for J; bases not matched to a gene: 11. Germline-derived CDR1 and CDR2 are SGHRS and YFSETQ. CDR3 sequence reads: CASSLPAGGSADTQYF. CDR3 bases: TGCGCCAGCAGCCTTCCTGCGGGAGGCAGCGCAGATACGCAGTATTTT.

The chain uses TRBV6-1 and TRBJ2-3; either TRBD1 or TRBD2 may supply D (6 bases each). This CDR3 spans 17 amino acids. In germline, CDR1 is MNHNS, CDR2 SASEGT. The V end lost 2 bases, the J end lost 0 bases, and 15 bases lay between the germline ends. In DNA form, the CDR3 reads TGTGCCAGCAGTGAATGGGGGCGGGGCCCAAGCACAGATACGCAGTATTTT. Its protein product is CASSEWGRGPSTDTQYF.

This clone was seen only a few times. V and J are TRBV5-1 and TRBJ2-7; 10 bases line up with TRBD2. Trimming removed 2 bases from V and 7 bases from J; junction bases left unmatched: 9. This CDR3 has 15 residues. Germline CDR1 SGHRS, CDR2 YFSETQ. The CDR3 DNA reads as TGCGCCAGCAGCTTTACGGGACTAGCGTCGGGAGAGCAGTACTTC. Translated, it gives CASSFTGLASGEQYF.

V is TRBV6-5 and J is TRBJ1-1; D is unresolved. The CDR3 sequence is 12 residues long. Trimming removed 6 bases at V and 4 bases at J, with 9 bases between. Germline CDR1 MNHEY, CDR2 SVGAGI. For the CDR3, the DNA is TGTGCCAGCAGCCCCCCAGGCACTGAAGCTTTCTTT. Encoded protein: CASSPPGTEAFF.

The rearrangement uses TRBV12-5 and TRBJ2-7, with TRBD1 matching over 11 bases. The CDR3 is 15 amino acids. Trimming at V came to 1 base and at J to 4 bases, leaving 3 bases not matched to a gene. The germline V gene encodes CDR1 LGHNT and CDR2 FRNRAP. CDR3 region: CASGLGRDRGYEQYF. The CDR3 DNA sequence: TGTGCTAGTGGTTTGGGCCGGGACAGGGGGTACGAGCAGTACTTC.

This clone was detected ten times or more. V and J are TRBV2 and TRBJ1-2; D remains ambiguous. V shed 5 bases and J shed 6 bases, with 19 bases lying between them. The germline gives CDR1 SNHLY, CDR2 FYNNEI. This CDR3 region has 15 residues. The CDR3 region has the DNA TGTGCCAGCAGTAAAAAAGGGTATGCAGAGGATGGCTACACCTTC. This codes for CASSKKGYAEDGYTF.

The rearrangement uses TRBV11-2 and TRBJ1-3; possible D gene TRBD1, 6 bases. V lost 0 bases to trimming and J lost 1 base, with 13 bases between them. CDR3 length equals 17 residues. Germline V gives CDR1 SGHAT, CDR2 FQNNGV. The CDR3 here is CASSLDTGQVSGNTIYF. The CDR3 DNA follows: TGTGCCAGCAGCTTAGATACGGGACAAGTTTCTGGAAACACCATATATTTT.

V usage is TRBV7-9 and J usage is TRBJ2-3; 9 nucleotides agree with TRBD2. Losses at the gene ends were 5 bases for V and 6 bases for J; bases not matched to a gene: 12. Germline CDR1 reads SEHNR; CDR2 reads FQNEAQ (reference sequence). The CDR3 is 16 residues long. The CDR3 DNA follows: TGTGCCAGCAGCCCCGTAAAAGGCGGGAGGGGCGATACGCAGTATTTT. The encoded protein is CASSPVKGGRGDTQYF. The variable domain in full, with the rest retrieved from reference TRBV7-9 and TRBJ2-3, is DTGVSQNPRHKITKRGQNVTFRCDPISEHNRLYWYRQTLGQGPEFLTYFQNEAQLEKSRLLSDRFSAERPKGSFSTLEIQRTEQGDSAMYLCASSPVKGGRGDTQYFGPGTRLTVL.

The V gene is TRBV6-6, the J gene TRBJ1-5; D is perhaps TRBD1 (5 bases). The length of the CDR3 is 13 residues. Trimming removed 10 bases from V and 0 bases from J, with 10 bases in between. The V gene's germline CDR1 is MNHNY and CDR2 SVGAGI (reference sequence). CDR3 nucleotide sequence: TGTGCCACCGCACAGGTTAGCAATCAGCCCCAGCATTTT. The encoded protein is CATAQVSNQPQHF.

This chain links TRBV7-9 with TRBJ1-1; D is uncertain. Trimming removed 1 base from V and 1 base from J, with 10 bases in between. There are 15 residues in the CDR3. Germline loops: CDR1 SEHNR, CDR2 FQNEAQ (reference sequence). This chain's CDR3 is CASSLEVFGNTEAFF. In nucleotides, the CDR3 is TGTGCCAGCAGCTTAGAAGTCTTCGGGAACACTGAAGCTTTCTTT.

This chain connects TRBV27 to TRBJ2-7, with 8 bases that match TRBD2. This CDR3 has 15 amino acids. Germline assignment: CDR1 MNHEY and CDR2 SMNVEV (reference sequence). J lost 3 bases, V lost 5 bases, and 9 bases had no gene match. The CDR3 loop reads CASSPRAGGFYEQYF. The CDR3 region has the DNA TGTGCCAGCAGTCCACGGGCGGGGGGATTCTACGAGCAGTACTTC.

This clone was observed a single time. The chain couples TRBV7-8 to TRBJ1-2; 7 bases agree with TRBD1. Germline loops: CDR1 SGHVS, CDR2 FQNEAQ. The trim removed 4 bases at V and 4 bases at J, leaving 3 bases unmatched. The CDR3 extends over 13 amino acids. The chain's CDR3 is CASSSQGRYGYTF. CDR3 bases: TGTGCCAGCAGCTCACAGGGGCGCTATGGCTACACCTTC.

The rearrangement joins TRBV5-4 to TRBJ2-2, with 9 positions matching TRBD2. The CDR3 consists of 16 residues. Trimming at V came to 5 bases and at J to 4 bases, leaving 9 bases not matched to a gene. Germline CDR1 reads SGHNT; CDR2 reads YYREEE (reference sequence). Here the CDR3 reads CASSPRLAGLTGELFF. The CDR3 DNA follows: TGTGCCAGCAGTCCGCGGCTAGCGGGACTCACCGGGGAGCTGTTTTTT.

The rearrangement uses TRBV4-1 and TRBJ2-1; 8 bases fit TRBD1. CDR1 is MGHRA, CDR2 YSYEKL, per germline. V dropped 4 bases and J dropped 7; count of bases not matched to a gene: 15. The CDR3 covers 17 residues. The CDR3 nucleotides read TGCGCCAGCAGCCTTTCTTCTACAGGGGGAGCGAATAATGAGCAGTTCTTC. Protein product: CASSLSSTGGANNEQFF.

The chain joins TRBV4-1 to TRBJ1-4; weak D call: TRBD1 (6 bases). Trimming stripped 4 bases from V and 7 bases from J, with 16 bases between. Looked up from germline, CDR1 is MGHRA and CDR2 is YSYEKL. This CDR3 comprises 15 residues. DNA of the CDR3: TGCGCCAGCAGCCGGCAAGGGGTAGGGGGTGAAAAACTGTTTTTT. It is translated as CASSRQGVGGEKLFF.

This clone was seen at least ten times. The V gene is TRBV25-1, the J gene TRBJ2-7, with D unresolved. The CDR3 extends over 12 amino acids. Trimming removed 1 base from V and 2 bases from J, with 3 bases in between. Germline V gene data show CDR1 as MGHDK and CDR2 as SYGVNS. The CDR3 bases are TGTGCCAGCAGTGAATCCACCTACGAGCAGTACTTC. It yields the protein CASSESTYEQYF.

The V and J genes are TRBV11-2 and TRBJ2-1, with D unclear. V was cut by 0 bases and J by 5 bases, with 11 bases left in between. Per germline, CDR1 SGHAT and CDR2 FQNNGV. CDR3 length: 15 residues. CDR3 sequence: CASSLERAVNNEQFF. Here the CDR3 DNA reads TGTGCCAGCAGCTTAGAAAGAGCCGTTAACAATGAGCAGTTCTTC.

V gene TRBV28 combines with J gene TRBJ1-5; D remains unclear. Germline lookup yields CDR1 MDHEN and CDR2 SYDVKM. CDR3 length: 14 residues. Trimming shortened V by 0 bases and J by 2 bases, and 5 bases separated the two germline ends. The CDR3 sequence is CASSLWKRNQPQHF. In DNA, the CDR3 is TGTGCCAGCAGTTTATGGAAGCGCAATCAGCCCCAGCATTTT.

V is TRBV18 and J is TRBJ2-1; D is uncertain. Germline CDR1 is KGHSH and CDR2 is LQKENI. The V end lost 4 bases, the J end lost 9 bases, and 19 bases lay between the germline ends. This CDR3 contains 15 residues. As DNA, the CDR3 is TGTGCCAGCTCACGACGTGAAATTGAATGGGGTGAGCAGTTCTTC. The encoded protein is CASSRREIEWGEQFF. Filled out from reference TRBV18 and TRBJ2-1, the complete variable domain reads NAGVMQNPRHLVRRRGQEARLRCSPMKGHSHVYWYRQLPEEGLKFMVYLQKENIIDESGMPKERFSAEFPKEGPSILRIQQVVRGDSAAYFCASSRREIEWGEQFFGPGTRLTVL.

The chain employs TRBV6-1 and TRBJ1-5; 9 bases match TRBD1. V was pared by 1 base and J by 15 bases, with 4 bases of the junction left unmatched. The CDR3 loop spans 12 amino acids. CDR1 is MNHNS, CDR2 SASEGT, per germline. As DNA, the CDR3 is TGTGCCAGCAGTGAAGGGGGGACAGGGTGGCATTTT. This codes for CASSEGGTGWHF.